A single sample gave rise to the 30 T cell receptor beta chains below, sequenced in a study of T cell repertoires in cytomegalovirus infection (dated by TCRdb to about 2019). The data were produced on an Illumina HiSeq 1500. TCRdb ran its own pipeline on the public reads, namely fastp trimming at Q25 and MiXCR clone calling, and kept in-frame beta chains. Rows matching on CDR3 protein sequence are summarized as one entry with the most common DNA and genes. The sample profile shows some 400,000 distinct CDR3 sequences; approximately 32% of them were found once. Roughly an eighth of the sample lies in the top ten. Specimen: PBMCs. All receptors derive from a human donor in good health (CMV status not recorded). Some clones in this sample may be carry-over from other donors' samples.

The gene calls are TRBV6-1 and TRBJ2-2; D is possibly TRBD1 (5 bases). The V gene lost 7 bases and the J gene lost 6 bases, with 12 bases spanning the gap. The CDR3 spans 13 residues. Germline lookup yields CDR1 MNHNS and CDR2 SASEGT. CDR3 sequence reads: CASTDSEAGELFF. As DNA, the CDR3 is TGTGCCAGCACTGACAGCGAGGCCGGGGAGCTGTTTTTT.

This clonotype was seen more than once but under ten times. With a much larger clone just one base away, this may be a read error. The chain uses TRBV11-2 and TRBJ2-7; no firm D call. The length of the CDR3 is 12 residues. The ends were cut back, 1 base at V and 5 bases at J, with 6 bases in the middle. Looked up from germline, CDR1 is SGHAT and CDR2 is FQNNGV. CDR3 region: CASSLGLDEQYF. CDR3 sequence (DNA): TGTGCCAGCAGCTTAGGCCTCGACGAGCAGTACTTC.

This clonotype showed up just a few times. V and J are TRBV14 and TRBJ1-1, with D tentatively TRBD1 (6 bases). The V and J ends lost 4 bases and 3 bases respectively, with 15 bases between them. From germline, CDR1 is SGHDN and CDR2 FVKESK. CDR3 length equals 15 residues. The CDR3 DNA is TGTGCCAGCAGCCCCCTTGGTAGGGGGTACACTGAAGCTTTCTTT. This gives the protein CASSPLGRGYTEAFF.

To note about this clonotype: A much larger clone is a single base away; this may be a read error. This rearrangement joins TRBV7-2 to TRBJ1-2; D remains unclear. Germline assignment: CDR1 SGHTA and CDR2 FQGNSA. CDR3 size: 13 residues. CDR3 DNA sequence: TGTGCCATCAGCTCATTCACGGCCTTGGGCTACACCTTC. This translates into CAISSFTALGYTF. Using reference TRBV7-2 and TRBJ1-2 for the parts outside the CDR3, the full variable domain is GAGVSQSPSNKVTEKGKDVELRCDPISGHTALYWYRQSLGQGLEFLIYFQGNSAPDKSGLPSDRFSAERTGGSVSTLTIQRTQQEDSAVYLCAISSFTALGYTFGSGTRLTVV.

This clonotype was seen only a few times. CDR3 in DNA: TGTGCCAGCAGCTTAATCCCAGGCAGAATGAACACTGAAGCTTTCTTT. Residues: CASSLIPGRMNTEAFF. The chain uses TRBV7-3 and TRBJ1-1; D gene ambiguous. The CDR3 consists of 16 residues. The V end was cut by 1 base, the J end by 0 bases, with 12 bases between. Germline V gene sequence: CDR1 SGHTA, CDR2 FQGTGA.

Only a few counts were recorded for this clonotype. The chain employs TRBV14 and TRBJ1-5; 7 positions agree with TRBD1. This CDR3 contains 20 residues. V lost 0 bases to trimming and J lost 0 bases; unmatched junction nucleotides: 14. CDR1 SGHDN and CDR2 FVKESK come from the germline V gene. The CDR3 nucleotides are TGTGCCAGCAGCCAAGATTGGCCGGGACAGAACATTCATAGCAATCAGCCCCAGCATTTT. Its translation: CASSQDWPGQNIHSNQPQHF.

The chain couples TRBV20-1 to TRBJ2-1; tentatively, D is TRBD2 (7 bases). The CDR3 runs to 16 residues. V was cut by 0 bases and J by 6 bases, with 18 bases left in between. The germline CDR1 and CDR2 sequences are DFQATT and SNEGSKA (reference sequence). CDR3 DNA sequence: TGCAGTGCTAGAGAGTTGGTGGGGGGGCAGGGCAATGAGCAGTTCTTC. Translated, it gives CSARELVGGQGNEQFF.

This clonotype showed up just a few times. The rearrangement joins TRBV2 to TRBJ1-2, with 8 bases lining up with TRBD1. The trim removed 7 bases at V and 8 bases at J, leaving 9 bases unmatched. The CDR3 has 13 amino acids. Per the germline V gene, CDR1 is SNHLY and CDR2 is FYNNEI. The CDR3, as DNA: TGTGCCAGCAAAAAAGGACAGGGCGTCGGCTACACCTTC. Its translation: CASKKGQGVGYTF. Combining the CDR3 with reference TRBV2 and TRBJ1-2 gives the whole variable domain EPEVTQTPSHQVTQMGQEVILRCVPISNHLYFYWYRQILGQKVEFLVSFYNNEISEKSEIFDDQFSVERPDGSNFTLKIRSTKLEDSAMYFCASKKGQGVGYTFGSGTRLTVV.

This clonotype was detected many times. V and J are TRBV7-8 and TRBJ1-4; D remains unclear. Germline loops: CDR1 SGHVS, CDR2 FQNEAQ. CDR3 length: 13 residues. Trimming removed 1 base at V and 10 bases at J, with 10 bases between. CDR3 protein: CASSLGGEGKLFF. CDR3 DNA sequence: TGTGCCAGCAGCTTAGGCGGGGAGGGAAAACTGTTTTTT.

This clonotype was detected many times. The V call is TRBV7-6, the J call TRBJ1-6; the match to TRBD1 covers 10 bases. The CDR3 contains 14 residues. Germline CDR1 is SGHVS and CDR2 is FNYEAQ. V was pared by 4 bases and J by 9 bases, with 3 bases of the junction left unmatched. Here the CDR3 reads CASSSGQGSSPLHF. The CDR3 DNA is TGTGCCAGCAGCTCGGGACAGGGGAGTTCACCCCTCCACTTT. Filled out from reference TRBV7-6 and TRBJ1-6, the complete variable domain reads GAGVSQSPRYKVTKRGQDVALRCDPISGHVSLYWYRQALGQGPEFLTYFNYEAQQDKSGLPNDRFSAERPEGSISTLTIQRTEQRDSAMYRCASSSGQGSSPLHFGNGTRLTVT.

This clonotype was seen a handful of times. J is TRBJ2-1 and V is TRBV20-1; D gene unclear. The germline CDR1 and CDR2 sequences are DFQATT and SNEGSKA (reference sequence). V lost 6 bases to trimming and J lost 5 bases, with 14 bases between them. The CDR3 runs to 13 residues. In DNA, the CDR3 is TGCAGTGCCTCAACTGGCGTCAACAATGAGCAGTTCTTC. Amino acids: CSASTGVNNEQFF.

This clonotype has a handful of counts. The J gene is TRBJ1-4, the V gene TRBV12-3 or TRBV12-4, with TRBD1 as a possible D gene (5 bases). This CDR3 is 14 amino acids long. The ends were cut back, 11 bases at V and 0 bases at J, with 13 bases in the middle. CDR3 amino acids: CALIRGTTNEKLFF. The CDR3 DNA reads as TGTGCCTTAATTAGGGGAACAACTAATGAAAAACTGTTTTTT.

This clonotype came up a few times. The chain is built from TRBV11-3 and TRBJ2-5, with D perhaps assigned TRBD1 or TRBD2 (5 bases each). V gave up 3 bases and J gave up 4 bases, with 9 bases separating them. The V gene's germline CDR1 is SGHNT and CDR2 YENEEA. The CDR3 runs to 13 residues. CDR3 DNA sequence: TGTGCCAGCAGCTTGTATGGGGGAGAGACCCAGTACTTC. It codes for CASSLYGGETQYF.

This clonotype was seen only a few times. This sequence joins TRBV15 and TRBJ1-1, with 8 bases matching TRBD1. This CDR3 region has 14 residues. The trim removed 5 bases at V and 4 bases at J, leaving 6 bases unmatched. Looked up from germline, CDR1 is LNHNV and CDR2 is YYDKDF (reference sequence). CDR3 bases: TGTGCCACCAGCTCCCCGGACAGGGTCACTGAAGCTTTCTTT. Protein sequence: CATSSPDRVTEAFF.

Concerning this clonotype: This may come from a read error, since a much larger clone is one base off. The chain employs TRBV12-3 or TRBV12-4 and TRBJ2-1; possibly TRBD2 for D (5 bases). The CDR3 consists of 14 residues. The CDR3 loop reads CASSLGWEYNEQCF. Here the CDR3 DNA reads TGTGCCAGCAGTTTGGGTTGGGAGTACAATGAGCAGTGCTTC.

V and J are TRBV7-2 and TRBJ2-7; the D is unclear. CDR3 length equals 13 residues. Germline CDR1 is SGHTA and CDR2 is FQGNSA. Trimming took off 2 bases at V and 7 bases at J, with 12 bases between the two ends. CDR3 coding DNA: TGTGCCAGCAGCTTATCAGAGAGTAGAGAGCAGTACTTC. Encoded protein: CASSLSESREQYF.

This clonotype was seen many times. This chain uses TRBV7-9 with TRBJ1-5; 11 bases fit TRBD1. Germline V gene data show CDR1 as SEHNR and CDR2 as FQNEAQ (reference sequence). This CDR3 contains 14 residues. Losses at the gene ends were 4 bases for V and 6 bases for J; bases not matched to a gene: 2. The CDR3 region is CASSSDRGLQPQHF. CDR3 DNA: TGTGCCAGCAGCTCGGACAGGGGGCTTCAGCCCCAGCATTTT. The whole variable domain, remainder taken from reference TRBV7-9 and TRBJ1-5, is DTGVSQNPRHKITKRGQNVTFRCDPISEHNRLYWYRQTLGQGPEFLTYFQNEAQLEKSRLLSDRFSAERPKGSFSTLEIQRTEQGDSAMYLCASSSDRGLQPQHFGDGTRLSIL.

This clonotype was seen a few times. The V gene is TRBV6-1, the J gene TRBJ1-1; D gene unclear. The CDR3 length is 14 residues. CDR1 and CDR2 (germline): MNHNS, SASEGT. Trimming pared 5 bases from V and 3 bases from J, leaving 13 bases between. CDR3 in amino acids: CASSPAWADTEAFF. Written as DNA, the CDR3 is TGTGCCAGCAGTCCCGCGTGGGCAGACACTGAAGCTTTCTTT.

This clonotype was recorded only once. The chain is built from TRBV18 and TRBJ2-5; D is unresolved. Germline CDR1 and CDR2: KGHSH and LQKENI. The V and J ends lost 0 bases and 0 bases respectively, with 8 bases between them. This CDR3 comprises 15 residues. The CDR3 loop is CASSPPVGYQETQYF. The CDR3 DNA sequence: TGTGCCAGCTCACCACCGGTCGGGTACCAAGAGACCCAGTACTTC.

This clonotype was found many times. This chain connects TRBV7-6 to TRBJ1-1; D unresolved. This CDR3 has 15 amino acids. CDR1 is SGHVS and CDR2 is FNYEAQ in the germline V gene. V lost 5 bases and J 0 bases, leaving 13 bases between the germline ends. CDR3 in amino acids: CASSAIGSMNTEAFF. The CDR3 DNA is TGTGCCAGCAGCGCAATAGGCAGTATGAACACTGAAGCTTTCTTT.

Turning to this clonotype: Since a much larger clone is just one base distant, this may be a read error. The CDR3 DNA sequence: TGTGCCAGCAGCTTGGCAGGGCCGAACACTGAAGCTTTATTT. Protein: CASSLAGPNTEALF. The chain joins TRBV5-4 to TRBJ1-1, with D perhaps TRBD1 (5 bases). CDR3 size: 14 residues. The V gene's germline CDR1 is SGHNT and CDR2 YYREEE (reference sequence). Based on the CDR3 plus reference TRBV5-4 and TRBJ1-1, the full variable domain is ETGVTQSPTHLIKTRGQQVTLRCSSQSGHNTVSWYQQALGQGPQFIFQYYREEENGRGNFPPRFSGLQFPNYSSELNVNALELDDSALYLCASSLAGPNTEALFGQGTRLTVV.

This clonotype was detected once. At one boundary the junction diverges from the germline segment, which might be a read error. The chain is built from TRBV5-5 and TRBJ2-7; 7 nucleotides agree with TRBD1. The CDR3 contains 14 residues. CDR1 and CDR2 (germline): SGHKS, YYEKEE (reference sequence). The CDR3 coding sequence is TGTGCCAGCAGCTCTAAACAGGGGTCCAACGAGCAGTCCTTC. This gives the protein CASSSKQGSNEQSF.

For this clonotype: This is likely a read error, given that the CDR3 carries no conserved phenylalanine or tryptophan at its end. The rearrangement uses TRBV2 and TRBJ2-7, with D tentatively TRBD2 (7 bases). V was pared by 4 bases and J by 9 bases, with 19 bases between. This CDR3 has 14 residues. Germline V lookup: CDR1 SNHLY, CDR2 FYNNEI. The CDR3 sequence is CASSGEGVRIRQYL. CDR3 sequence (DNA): TGTGCCAGCAGTGGGGAGGGGGTAAGGATTCGGCAGTACTTA.

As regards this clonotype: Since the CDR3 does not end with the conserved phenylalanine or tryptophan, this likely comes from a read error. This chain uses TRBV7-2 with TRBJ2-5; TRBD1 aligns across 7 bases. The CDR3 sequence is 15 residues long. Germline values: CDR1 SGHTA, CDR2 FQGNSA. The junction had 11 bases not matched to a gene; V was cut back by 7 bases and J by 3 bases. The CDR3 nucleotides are TGTGCCAGCAAGCCCGGTGGACAGGTGAAAGAGACCCAGTACTTA. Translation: CASKPGGQVKETQYL.

The CDR3 nucleotides are TGCAGCGTTGAACGGGGGAGGAACACTGAAGCTTTCTTT. It codes for CSVERGRNTEAFF. The rearrangement uses TRBV29-1 and TRBJ1-1; TRBD1 is a possible D gene (5 bases). Looked up from germline, CDR1 is SQVTM and CDR2 is ANQGSEA. The CDR3 consists of 13 residues. Trimming took off 2 bases at V and 1 base at J, with 8 bases between the two ends.

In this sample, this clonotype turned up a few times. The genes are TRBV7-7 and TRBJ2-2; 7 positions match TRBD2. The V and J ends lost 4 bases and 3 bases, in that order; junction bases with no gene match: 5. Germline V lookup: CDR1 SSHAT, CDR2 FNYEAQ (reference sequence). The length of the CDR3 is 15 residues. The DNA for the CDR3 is TGTGCCAGCAGCTCCCGGGGGGACTACACCGGGGAGCTGTTTTTT. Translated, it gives CASSSRGDYTGELFF.

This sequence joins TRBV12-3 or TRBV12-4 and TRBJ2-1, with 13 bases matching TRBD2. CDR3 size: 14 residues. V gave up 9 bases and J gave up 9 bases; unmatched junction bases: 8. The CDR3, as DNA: TGTGCCAGTCTACTAGCGGGGGGGCTCGGTGAGCAGTTCTTC. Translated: CASLLAGGLGEQFF.

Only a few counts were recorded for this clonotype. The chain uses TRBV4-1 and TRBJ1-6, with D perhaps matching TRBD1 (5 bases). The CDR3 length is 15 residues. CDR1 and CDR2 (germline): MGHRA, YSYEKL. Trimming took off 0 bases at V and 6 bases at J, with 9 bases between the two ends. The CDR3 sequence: CASSQEGEANSPLHF. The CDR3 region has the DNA TGCGCCAGCAGCCAAGAAGGGGAGGCTAATTCACCCCTCCACTTT.

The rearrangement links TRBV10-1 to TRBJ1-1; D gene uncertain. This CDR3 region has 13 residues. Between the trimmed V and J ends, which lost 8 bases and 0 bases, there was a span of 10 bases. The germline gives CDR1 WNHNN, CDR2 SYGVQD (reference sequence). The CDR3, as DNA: TGCGCCAGCGCCAGAAACATGAACACTGAAGCTTTCTTT. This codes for CASARNMNTEAFF.

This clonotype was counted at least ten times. The CDR3 bases are TGTGCCAGCAGTAGCGGGGGGAGAGGAGAGACCCAGTACTTC. This gives the protein CASSSGGRGETQYF. The chain carries TRBV28 and TRBJ2-5, with 9 bases fitting TRBD2. CDR3 length: 14 residues. Germline lookup yields CDR1 MDHEN and CDR2 SYDVKM. J gave up 4 bases and V 5 bases, and 5 bases lay outside the gene matches.